Sequencing of this T cell receptor beta chain was carried out in a study of T cells in Graves' hyperthyroidism and ophthalmopathy (dated by TCRdb to between 2018 and 2021). A note on the overall study: Peripheral blood was collected at initial diagnosis, before any treatment. To identify distinguishing TCR V-J signatures, a discovery cohort of some 100 patients was used, comprising 40 to 45 with Graves' ophthalmopathy and roughly 60 with stable Graves' hyperthyroidism. Whether ophthalmopathy could be predicted prospectively was tested in an independent validation cohort made up of about 18 hyperthyroidism patients plus 17 patients who later progressed to ophthalmopathy. The paper describes TCR Vbeta CDR3 sequencing of 140 or so peripheral blood samples, made up of some 40 ophthalmopathy patients, roughly 80 hyperthyroidism patients and some 17 progressor patients. The 100 discovery patients were randomly split 7:3 into training and test sets. Thyroid tissue and blood T-cell repertoires from six or seven Graves' hyperthyroidism patients were also compared in the study. After sampling, hyperthyroidism patients received methimazole starting at 30 mg daily, and ophthalmopathy patients received high-dose intravenous methylprednisolone. Study-wide findings and limitations: No statistical method was used to set the sample size in advance, and investigators knew the group allocation. A 13 V-J signature model separated ophthalmopathy from stable hyperthyroidism, with just over 85% sensitivity and about 81% specificity in cross-validation and 80%/75% in testing. Most expanded thyroid clonotypes (frequency above 0.001) were also detected in blood, suggesting blood repertoires may reflect thyroid immune responses. During validation, the model predicted progression to ophthalmopathy a median of about 5.9 months ahead of onset, with just under 71% sensitivity and under 85% specificity.

Ophthalmopathy patients had moderately to severely active disease, with a Clinical Activity Score of 3 or more, a NOSPECS grade of 4 or more, and a disease duration of less than 3 months. Any patient with an uncontrolled infection, another autoimmune disease, pregnancy or lactation was excluded. Clinical symptoms, serum thyroxine and TRAb, thyroid ultrasound, and orbital computed tomography formed the basis for the diagnoses. PBMCs were isolated from about 9.1 ml of fresh peripheral blood by Ficoll-Paque density gradient centrifugation. Total RNA was extracted with Trizol reagent, and quality was checked on an Agilent 2100 Bioanalyzer. Amplification of TCR beta CDR3 regions was carried out from RNA transcripts. A first-round RT-PCR of the TCR CDR3 used the HTBI primer set with the Qiagen OneStep RT-PCR kit. The libraries were constructed in a second round of multiplex PCR and then size-selected and purified. Libraries were sequenced paired-end with 100 bp reads on an Illumina HiSeq2000. As for the original processing: SOAPnuke was used to process the raw data, with reads discarded if the reads contained adapters or uncalled bases, had a mean Phred below 15, or lacked an exact constant-primer or identifier match. High-quality paired reads were merged using COPE v1.2.5, and each unique nucleotide sequence was defined as a clonotype. MiTCR v1.1 was used to align clonotypes to the IMGT TRBV, TRBD and TRBJ reference segments. The analysis included only V-J combinations with a frequency above 0.0001, which together covered about 99% of the repertoires. The TCS score was defined as the ratio of F50 (clonal expansion) to E x V (chaos), calculated using BLOSUM62-based TCRdist between CDR3 peptides within each V-J. Welch's t-statistics and random forest reduced around 550 V-J features to 10 to 15, which were used in a naive Bayes classifier (R e1071). TCRdb took the public reads, trimmed them with fastp at Q25, ran MiXCR for clone calling and kept in-frame beta chains. Entries are consolidated by CDR3 protein sequence, retaining the most common genes and DNA. The V and J calls shown here were made by TCRdb, not taken from the authors' results. The sample table holds approximately 530,000 distinct CDR3 sequences, of which about 20% were seen once. The ten biggest clones cover over 45% of the sample.

Points on this clonotype: It has no known antigen specificity. Base qualities were left out, and no much larger clone turns up one base away.

CDR1 and CDR2 (MNHNS, SASEGT) derive from the germline V gene. The CDR3 sequence holds 13 residues, the cysteine and phenylalanine included. The only DNA kept is the CDR3, 39 bases in frame from the first base. Trimming removed 6 bases from V and 7 bases from J, leaving 16 bases between the germline ends. Sequencing was performed on blood. The receptor was derived from a man aged 40-49 years with Graves' ophthalmopathy. The chain employs TRBV6-1 and TRBJ2-7; the best D guess is TRBD2, with 6 bases matching. The CDR3 reads CASRSGGRGEQYF. The DNA sequence is TGTGCCAGCAGGAGTGGAGGGCGTGGGGAGCAGTACTTC.